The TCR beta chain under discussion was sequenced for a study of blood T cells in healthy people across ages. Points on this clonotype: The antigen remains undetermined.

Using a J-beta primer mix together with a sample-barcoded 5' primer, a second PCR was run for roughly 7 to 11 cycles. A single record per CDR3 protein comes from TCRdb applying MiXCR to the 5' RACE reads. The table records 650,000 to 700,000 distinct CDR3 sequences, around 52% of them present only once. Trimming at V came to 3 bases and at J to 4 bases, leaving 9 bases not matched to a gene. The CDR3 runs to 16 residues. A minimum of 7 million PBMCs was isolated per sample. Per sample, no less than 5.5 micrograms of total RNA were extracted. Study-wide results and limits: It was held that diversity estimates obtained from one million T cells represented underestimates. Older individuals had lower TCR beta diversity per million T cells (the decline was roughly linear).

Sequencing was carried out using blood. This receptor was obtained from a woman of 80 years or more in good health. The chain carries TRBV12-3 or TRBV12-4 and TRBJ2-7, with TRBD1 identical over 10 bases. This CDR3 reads CASSFPPGQGPYEQYF. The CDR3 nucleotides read TGTGCCAGCAGTTTCCCGCCGGGACAGGGGCCATACGAGCAGTACTTC.